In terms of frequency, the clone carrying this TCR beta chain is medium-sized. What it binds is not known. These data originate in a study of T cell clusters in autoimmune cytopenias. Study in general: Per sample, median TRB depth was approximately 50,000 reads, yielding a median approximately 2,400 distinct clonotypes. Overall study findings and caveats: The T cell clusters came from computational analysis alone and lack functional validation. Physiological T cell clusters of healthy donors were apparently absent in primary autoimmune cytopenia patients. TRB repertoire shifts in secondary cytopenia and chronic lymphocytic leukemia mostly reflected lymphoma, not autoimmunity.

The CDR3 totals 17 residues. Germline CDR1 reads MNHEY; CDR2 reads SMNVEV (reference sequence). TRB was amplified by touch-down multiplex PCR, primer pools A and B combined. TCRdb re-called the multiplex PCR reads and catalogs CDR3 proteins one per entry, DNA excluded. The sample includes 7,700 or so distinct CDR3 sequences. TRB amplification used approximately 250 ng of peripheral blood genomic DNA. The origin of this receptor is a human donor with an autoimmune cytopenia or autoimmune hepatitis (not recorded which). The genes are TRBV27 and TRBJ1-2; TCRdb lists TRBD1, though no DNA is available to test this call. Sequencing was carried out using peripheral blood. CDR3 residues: CASSLRGSQGVRYGYTF.